This entry features one T cell receptor beta chain sequence. This sample is part of a study of graft-versus-host responses after intestinal transplantation. The CDR3 is made up of 16 amino acids. The ends were cut back, 7 bases at V and 8 bases at J, with 21 bases in the middle. Using immunoSEQ multiplex PCR, the repertoire was profiled, and TCRdb retains in-frame clones only, with some absent. The table has around 2,500 clones, approximately 92% seen once; the top ten hold over 1.3%. This TCR derives from a human patient who received an intestinal transplant, so some T cells may come from the graft donor. This chain links TRBV23-1 with TRBJ1-6; weak D call: TRBD1 (5 bases). TRBV23-1 is classed as an ORF, of uncertain function. The sequencing used PBMCs, collected 19 days after intestinal transplant. Written as DNA, the CDR3 is TGCGCCAGCACTCCGCCCGACACGACAGAAGATTCACCCCTCCACTTT. Its protein product is CASTPPDTTEDSPLHF.